The T cell receptor (beta chain) under discussion was sequenced for a study of T cell repertoires in cytomegalovirus infection (dated by TCRdb to the late 2010s). Context from the whole study: Because public TCR beta signatures pointed to carriage of CMV infection together with the matching HLA type, the HLA type of each donor mattered for the analysis. General study outcomes and caveats: Cumulative frequency of public TCR beta family members discriminated carriers of CMV infection plus the relevant HLA type in this cohort and an independent roughly 330-donor cohort. The ex vivo response was dominated by HLA-C-restricted CMV-specific TCR beta clonotypes, which also provided the single most frequent clonotype in two of eight donors.

A word on this clonotype: Its cognate antigen has yet to be identified. At one boundary the junction diverges from the germline segment, which might be a read error.

The CDR3, cysteine through phenylalanine, is 13 amino acids long. The sequence is cut down to CDR3 DNA, 39 bases in frame from base 1. As encoded in the germline V gene, CDR1 is KGHSH while CDR2 is LQKENI. The listed sequencing device is Illumina HiSeq 1500. TCRdb reprocessed the public reads (quality trimming at Q25 with fastp, clone calling with MiXCR) and kept in-frame beta chains. Merged by CDR3 protein, the rows form single entries marked with the most common genes and DNA. The sample table holds around 300,000 distinct CDR3 sequences, of which roughly 24% were seen once. The ten top clones hold roughly 13% of the sample.

This clonotype was sampled from a human donor in good health (CMV status not recorded). Some clones in this sample may be carry-over from other donors' samples. This chain joins TRBV18 to TRBJ1-4, with a weak D call of TRBD1 (5 bases match). The sequenced sample consisted of PBMCs. The DNA sequence is given as TGTGCCAGCTCACCACAGGGGATGGAAAAACTGTTATTT. Its product reads: CASSPQGMEKLLF.